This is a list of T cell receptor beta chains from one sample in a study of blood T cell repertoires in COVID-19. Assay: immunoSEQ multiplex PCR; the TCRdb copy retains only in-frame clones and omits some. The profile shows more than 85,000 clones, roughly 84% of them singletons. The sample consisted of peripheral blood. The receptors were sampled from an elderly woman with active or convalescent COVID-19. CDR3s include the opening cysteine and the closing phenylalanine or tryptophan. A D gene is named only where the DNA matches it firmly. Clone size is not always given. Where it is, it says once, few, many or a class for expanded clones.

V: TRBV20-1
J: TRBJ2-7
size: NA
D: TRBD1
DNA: TGCAGTGCTAGTGATGACAGGGACTACGAGCAGTACTTC
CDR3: CSASDDRDYEQYF

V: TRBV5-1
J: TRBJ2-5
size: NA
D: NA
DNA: TGCGCCAGCAGCTTGGGCAGCCAAGAGACCCAGTACTTC
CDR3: CASSLGSQETQYF

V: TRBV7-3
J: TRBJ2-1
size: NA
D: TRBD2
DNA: TGTGCCAGCAGCTCTAGCGGGGGTTACAATGAGCAGTTCTTC
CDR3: CASSSSGGYNEQFF

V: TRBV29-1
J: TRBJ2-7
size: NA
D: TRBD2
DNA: TGCAGCTTCCGGCGGGAGGGTTCCTACGAGCAGTACTTC
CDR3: CSFRREGSYEQYF

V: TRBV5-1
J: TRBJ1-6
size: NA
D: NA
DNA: TGCGCCAGCAGCCTGACTCCGGGACAAGGATTCTCCTATAATTCACCCCTCCACTTT
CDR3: CASSLTPGQGFSYNSPLHF

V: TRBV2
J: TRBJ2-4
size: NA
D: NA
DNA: TGTGCCAGCAGCCTCGGGACACTCGAAAACATTCAGTACTTC
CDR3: CASSLGTLENIQYF

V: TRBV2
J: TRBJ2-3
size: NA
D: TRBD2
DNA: TGTGCCAGCAGCGCAATAGCGGGAGCTGATGGAGATACGCAGTATTTT
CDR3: CASSAIAGADGDTQYF

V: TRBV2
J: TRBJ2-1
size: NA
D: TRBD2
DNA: TGTGCCAGCAAGGGACTAGCAACCTACAATGAGCAGTTCTTC
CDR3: CASKGLATYNEQFF

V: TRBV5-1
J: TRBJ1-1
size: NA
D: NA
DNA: TGCGCCAGCAGCTGGGAGACAGGGAACACTGAAGCTTTCTTT
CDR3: CASSWETGNTEAFF

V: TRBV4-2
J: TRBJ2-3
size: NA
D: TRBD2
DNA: TGTGCCAGCAGCCGAAGGACTAGTAAACGCACAGATACGCAGTATTTT
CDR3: CASSRRTSKRTDTQYF

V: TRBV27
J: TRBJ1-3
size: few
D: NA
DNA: TGTGCCAGCATCCCACCAGGGCCTGGAAACACCATATATTTT
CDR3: CASIPPGPGNTIYF

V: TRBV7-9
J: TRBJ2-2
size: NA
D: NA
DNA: TGTGCCAGCAGCGCCCAGCAGGGTAGCACCGGGGAGCTGTTTTTT
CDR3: CASSAQQGSTGELFF

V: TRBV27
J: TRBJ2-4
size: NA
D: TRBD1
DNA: TGTGCCAGCAGCTTCCAAACCGGACAGGGCTTAGCCAAAAACATTCAGTACTTC
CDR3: CASSFQTGQGLAKNIQYF

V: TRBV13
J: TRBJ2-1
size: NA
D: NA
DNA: TGTGCCAGCAGCCCTAGGACAAGTTTCTACAATGAGCAGTTCTTC
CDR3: CASSPRTSFYNEQFF

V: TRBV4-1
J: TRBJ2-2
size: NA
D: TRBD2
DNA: TGCGCCAGCAGCCAGACAGCGGGATGGACCGGGGAGCTGTTTTTT
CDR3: CASSQTAGWTGELFF

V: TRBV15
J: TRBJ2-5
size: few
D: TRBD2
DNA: TGTGCCACCAGCACCCGCGGGGGAGGGGAGACCCAGTACTTC
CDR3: CATSTRGGGETQYF

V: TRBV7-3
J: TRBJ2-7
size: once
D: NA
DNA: TGTGCCAGCAGCTTATATAGCGCGGAGACCTACGAGCAGTACTTC
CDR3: CASSLYSAETYEQYF

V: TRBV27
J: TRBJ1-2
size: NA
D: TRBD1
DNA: TGTGCCAGCAGTTTAGTACAGGGGAACTATGGCTACACCTTC
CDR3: CASSLVQGNYGYTF

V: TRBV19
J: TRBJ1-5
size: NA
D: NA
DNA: TGTGCCAGCGACAGTACCAATCAGCCCCAGCATTTT
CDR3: CASDSTNQPQHF

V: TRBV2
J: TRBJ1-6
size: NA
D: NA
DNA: TGTGCCAGCAGTGAATTCGAGTGGGAGCGACCCCTCCACTTT
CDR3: CASSEFEWERPLHF

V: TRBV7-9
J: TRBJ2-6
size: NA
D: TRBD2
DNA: TGTGCCAGCAGCTTAGCAGGGAGGGTTGGGGCCAACGTCCTGACTTTC
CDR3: CASSLAGRVGANVLTF

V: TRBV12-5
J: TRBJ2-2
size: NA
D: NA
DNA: TGTGCTAGTGGTTTTGGTCGGGGGGAGCTGTTTTTT
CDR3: CASGFGRGELFF

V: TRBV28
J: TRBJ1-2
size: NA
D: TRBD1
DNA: TGTGCCAGCATAGGGGGCCCTAACTATGGCTACACCTTC
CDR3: CASIGGPNYGYTF

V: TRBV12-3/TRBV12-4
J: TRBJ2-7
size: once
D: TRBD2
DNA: TGTGCCAGCAGTCCCGGCCCCGGGAGGAATCCGTACTTC
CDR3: CASSPGPGRNPYF

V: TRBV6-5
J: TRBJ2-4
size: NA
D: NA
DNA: TGTGCCAGCAGGGTCAGGTACATTCAGTACTTC
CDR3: CASRVRYIQYF

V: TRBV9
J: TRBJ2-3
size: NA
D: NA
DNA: TGTGCCAGCAGCCTCTCCGGGGGAGAAAGCACAGATACGCAGTATTTT
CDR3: CASSLSGGESTDTQYF

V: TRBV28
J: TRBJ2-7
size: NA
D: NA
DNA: TGTGCCAGTGGCCGGGCAGGGTTTGTGTACGAGCAGTACTTC
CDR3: CASGRAGFVYEQYF

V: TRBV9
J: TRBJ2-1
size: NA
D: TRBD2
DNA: TGTGCCAGCAGCGTAGGATGGACTAGCGGGGATTATGAGCAGTTCTTC
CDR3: CASSVGWTSGDYEQFF

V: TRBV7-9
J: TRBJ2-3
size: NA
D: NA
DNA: TGTGCCAGCAGCCGAGGGATTTTTAGCACAGATACGCAGTATTTT
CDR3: CASSRGIFSTDTQYF

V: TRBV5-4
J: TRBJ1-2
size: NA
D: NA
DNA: TGTGCCAGCAGCTTGAGTTGGGGGGGGAGTAAGAACTATGGCTACACCTTC
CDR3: CASSLSWGGSKNYGYTF

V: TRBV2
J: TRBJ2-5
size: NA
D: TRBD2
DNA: TGTGCCAGTGGACTAGCGGGCCAACAAGAGACCCAGTACTTC
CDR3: CASGLAGQQETQYF

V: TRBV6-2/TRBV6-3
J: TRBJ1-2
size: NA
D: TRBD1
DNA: TGTGCCAGCAGTTACACTGGACAGGTCTATGGCTACACCTTC
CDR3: CASSYTGQVYGYTF

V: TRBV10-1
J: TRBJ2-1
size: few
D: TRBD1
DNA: TGCGCCAGCACAGGGGGCTACAATGAGCAGTTCTTC
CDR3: CASTGGYNEQFF

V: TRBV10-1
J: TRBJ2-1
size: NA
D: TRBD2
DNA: TGCGCCAGCAGCCTCGGACTAGCGGGACGGAATGAGCAGTTCTTC
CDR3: CASSLGLAGRNEQFF

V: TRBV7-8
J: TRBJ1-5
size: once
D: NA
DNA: TGTGCCAGCAGCTTAGTCAGATCTAGCAATCAGCCCCAGCATTTT
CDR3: CASSLVRSSNQPQHF

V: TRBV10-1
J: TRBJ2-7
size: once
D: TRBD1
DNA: TGCGCCAGCAGCGACACCGGGACAGGGTCCTACGAGCAGTACTTC
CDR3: CASSDTGTGSYEQYF